The rows below give T cell receptor beta chains drawn from one sample of a study of cytomegalovirus exposure and HLA in healthy donors. Generated by immunoSEQ multiplex PCR, the TCRdb table keeps only in-frame clones and is missing some. The table includes more than 85,000 clones, approximately 84% detected once. Material: PBMCs. Every receptor here comes from a man aged 40-55 years in good health and CMV-seronegative. Both conserved end residues are part of each CDR3. A D gene is named only where the DNA matches it firmly.

V gene,D gene,J gene,CDR3 protein,CDR3 DNA
TRBV9,.,TRBJ1-4,CASSLQGTGDEKLFF,TGTGCCAGCAGCTTACAGGGAACCGGGGATGAAAAACTGTTTTTT
TRBV28,.,TRBJ1-1,CASSLGGEGLATEAFF,TGTGCCAGCAGTTTAGGAGGGGAGGGGTTGGCCACTGAAGCTTTCTTT
TRBV11-2,.,TRBJ1-1,CASSLVRQAEAFF,TGTGCCAGCAGCTTGGTAAGACAGGCTGAAGCTTTCTTT
TRBV9,TRBD2,TRBJ2-1,CASSVEFGGGSREQFF,TGTGCCAGCAGCGTTGAGTTTGGGGGGGGAAGTCGTGAGCAGTTCTTC
TRBV6-5,.,TRBJ1-1,CASSLQANTEAFF,TGTGCCAGCAGTTTACAGGCGAACACTGAAGCTTTCTTT
TRBV18,TRBD2,TRBJ2-4,CASSRLAGDQYF,TGTGCCAGCTCACGACTAGCGGGGGATCAGTACTTC
TRBV6-1,.,TRBJ1-5,CASSEARVTLGQPQHF,TGTGCCAGCAGTGAAGCCCGGGTGACCTTGGGTCAGCCCCAGCATTTT
TRBV7-8,TRBD1,TRBJ1-4,CASSSAWGTGGKLFF,TGTGCCAGCAGCTCAGCGTGGGGGACAGGGGGAAAACTGTTTTTT
TRBV7-9,.,TRBJ1-2,CASSLPGSEGGYTF,TGTGCCAGCAGCCTCCCTGGCAGTGAGGGCGGCTACACCTTC
TRBV5-1,TRBD1,TRBJ2-7,CASSLFGTASSYEQYF,TGCGCCAGCAGCCTCTTCGGGACAGCCAGCTCCTACGAGCAGTACTTC
TRBV2,TRBD1,TRBJ1-1,CASIPDRQGRTEAFF,TGTGCCAGCATTCCCGACCGACAGGGGAGAACTGAAGCTTTCTTT
TRBV6-5,.,TRBJ1-2,CASSPSQGFRGYTF,TGTGCCAGCAGTCCCTCACAGGGTTTTAGGGGCTACACCTTC
TRBV6-1,.,TRBJ1-6,CASSYIAPLHF,TGTGCCAGCAGTTATATAGCACCCCTCCACTTT
TRBV11-2,.,TRBJ1-1,CASSLDLRPGGEAFF,TGTGCCAGCAGCTTAGATCTCCGGCCCGGGGGTGAAGCTTTCTTT
TRBV2,.,TRBJ1-4,CASSGGQNEKLFF,TGTGCCAGCAGTGGGGGACAAAATGAAAAACTGTTTTTT
TRBV27,.,TRBJ1-2,CASSSALPGGRRGYTF,TGTGCCAGCAGTTCCGCCCTCCCTGGCGGGCGGCGGGGCTACACCTTC
TRBV7-2,TRBD1,TRBJ1-5,CASSLGGTGGAWQPQHF,TGTGCCAGCAGCTTAGGTGGGACAGGGGGCGCGTGGCAGCCCCAGCATTTT
TRBV6-6,.,TRBJ1-1,CASRDWRENTEAFF,TGTGCCAGCAGGGACTGGAGGGAAAACACTGAAGCTTTCTTT
TRBV6-5,TRBD2,TRBJ2-1,CASSSAGPGNEQFF,TGTGCCAGCAGCTCAGCGGGGCCGGGCAATGAGCAGTTCTTC
TRBV5-1,TRBD1,TRBJ2-3,CASSLASGGSGFTDTQYF,TGCGCCAGCAGCTTGGCCTCAGGGGGCTCGGGGTTCACAGATACGCAGTATTTT
TRBV4-2,.,TRBJ1-2,CASSQAGPNYGYTF,TGTGCCAGCAGCCAGGCGGGTCCTAACTATGGCTACACCTTC
TRBV25-1,.,TRBJ1-5,CASSEWAGDSNQPQHF,TGTGCCAGCAGTGAGTGGGCAGGCGATAGCAATCAGCCCCAGCATTTT
TRBV6-1,TRBD1,TRBJ1-1,CASTTGGAGNTEAFF,TGTGCCAGCACTACAGGGGGCGCAGGGAACACTGAAGCTTTCTTT
TRBV7-9,TRBD1,TRBJ1-2,CASSSQDRANYGYTF,TGTGCCAGCAGCTCGCAAGACAGGGCCAACTATGGCTACACCTTC
TRBV30,TRBD2,TRBJ2-3,CAWSFASGGADTQYF,TGTGCCTGGAGTTTTGCTAGCGGGGGGGCAGATACGCAGTATTTT
TRBV11-2,TRBD1,TRBJ1-1,CASSLGRGVTEAFF,TGTGCCAGCAGCTTAGGCAGGGGGGTCACTGAAGCTTTCTTT